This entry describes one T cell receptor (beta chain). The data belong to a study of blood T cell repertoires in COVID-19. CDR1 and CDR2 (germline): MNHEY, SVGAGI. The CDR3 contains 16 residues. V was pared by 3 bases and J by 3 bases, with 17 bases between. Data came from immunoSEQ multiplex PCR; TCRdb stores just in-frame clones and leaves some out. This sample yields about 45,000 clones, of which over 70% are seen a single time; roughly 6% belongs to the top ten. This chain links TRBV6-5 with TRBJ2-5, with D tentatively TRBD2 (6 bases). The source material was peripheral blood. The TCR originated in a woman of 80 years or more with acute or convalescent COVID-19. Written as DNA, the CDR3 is TGTGCCAGCAGTTATTCGCGGGGCGGCGGGGAAGAGACCCAGTACTTC. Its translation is CASSYSRGGGEETQYF.